These 8 T cell receptor beta chains were sequenced from one sample in a study of regulatory T cells in long-lasting Graves disease. Regarding time point: newly diagnosed GD, antithyroid drugs for less than 3 months. PBMC RNA was the source of the TCR library. Construction of the TCR beta libraries employed iRepertoire HTBI primers in conjunction with Arm-PCR of CDR3 regions. TCRdb re-called the multiplex PCR reads with MiXCR, one entry per CDR3 protein. The table records about 460,000 distinct CDR3 sequences, 11% to 15% of them present only once. These same records also appear under a second study, on T cells in Graves' hyperthyroidism and ophthalmopathy.

The sample was peripheral blood mononuclear cells (PBMCs), taken at new diagnosis, from a patient treated with antithyroid drugs. These TCRs come from a woman between 50 and 59 years old with Graves disease.

This clonotype was counted at least ten times. The chain links TRBV7-8 to TRBJ2-1; TRBD2 aligns across 9 bases. With V trimmed by 3 bases and J by 2 bases, 14 bases remained unmatched. This CDR3 spans 19 amino acids. Germline CDR1 reads SGHVS; CDR2 reads FQNEAQ. The CDR3, as DNA: TGTGCCAGCAGCTTTCCTCGGACTAGCGCGAAGCTCACCTACAATGAGCAGTTCTTC. As protein: CASSFPRTSAKLTYNEQFF.

This clonotype appeared many times. The V call is TRBV2, the J call TRBJ1-2, with TRBD1 matching over 7 bases. The CDR3 totals 13 residues. With V trimmed by 7 bases and J by 6 bases, 8 bases remained unmatched. Germline CDR1 and CDR2: SNHLY and FYNNEI. The CDR3, as DNA: TGTGCCAGCACGTGGCAGGGGGAGCATGGCTACACCTTC. It is translated as CASTWQGEHGYTF.

The CDR3 region is CASSSRGRDTGELFF. The CDR3, as DNA: TGTGCCAGCAGTTCCCGGGGCAGGGACACCGGGGAGCTGTTTTTT. This chain links TRBV28 with TRBJ2-2, with D possibly being TRBD1 or TRBD2 (5 bases each). CDR3 length: 15 residues. In germline, CDR1 is MDHEN, CDR2 SYDVKM. Deletions cut 4 bases from V and 3 bases from J, with 12 bases between.

This clonotype was counted ten times or more. The CDR3 reads CASSLEIGTGKAGYTF. CDR3 nucleotides: TGTGCCAGCAGCTTAGAAATAGGGACAGGTAAAGCCGGCTACACCTTC. The chain recombines TRBV7-2 with TRBJ1-2; 8 bases align to TRBD1. The V gene end was trimmed by 1 base and the J gene end by 8 bases; junction bases not matched to a gene: 12. CDR3 size: 16 residues. The V gene's germline CDR1 is SGHTA and CDR2 FQGNSA. Drawing the rest from reference TRBV7-2 and TRBJ1-2, the complete variable domain is GAGVSQSPSNKVTEKGKDVELRCDPISGHTALYWYRQSLGQGLEFLIYFQGNSAPDKSGLPSDRFSAERTGGSVSTLTIQRTQQEDSAVYLCASSLEIGTGKAGYTFGSGTRLTVV.

This clonotype was seen many times. This sequence joins TRBV7-9 and TRBJ2-7; TRBD1 or TRBD2 may be the D gene (5 bases each). V lost 5 bases and J 2 bases, leaving 13 bases between the germline ends. CDR3 length: 14 residues. Germline CDR1 and CDR2: SEHNR and FQNEAQ (reference sequence). The CDR3 nucleotides are TGTGCCAGCAGCCCCCGGGACGGGCCCTACGAGCAGTACTTC. Its protein is CASSPRDGPYEQYF.

The chain recombines TRBV29-1 with TRBJ2-2; no firm D call. The germline CDR1 and CDR2 sequences are SQVTM and ANQGSEA. The CDR3 is made up of 13 amino acids. The germline V and J ends were trimmed by 6 bases and 1 base, with 9 bases remaining between them. CDR3 in DNA: TGCAGCGTCCCCAAGCTGAACACCGGGGAGCTGTTTTTT. Translating it yields CSVPKLNTGELFF.

This clonotype was observed at least ten times. The J gene is TRBJ2-5, the V gene TRBV5-1; weak D call: TRBD1 (5 bases). Trimming pared 0 bases from V and 3 bases from J, leaving 15 bases between. Germline V gives CDR1 SGHRS, CDR2 YFSETQ. CDR3 length: 16 residues. The CDR3, as DNA: TGCGCCAGCAGCTTGGTGCACAGGTCGTTGGAAGAGACCCAGTACTTC. Its protein product is CASSLVHRSLEETQYF.

The sample holds many counts of this clonotype. The chain joins TRBV20-1 to TRBJ1-3, with no clear D. Germline V gene sequence: CDR1 DFQATT, CDR2 SNEGSKA (reference sequence). Trimming removed 5 bases at V and 2 bases at J, with 7 bases between. This CDR3 is 12 amino acids long. In DNA form, the CDR3 reads TGCAGTGCTCCGGACGCTGGAAACACCATATATTTT. This encodes CSAPDAGNTIYF.